These T cell receptor beta chains were read from a single sample in a study of cytomegalovirus exposure and HLA in healthy donors. Assay used: immunoSEQ multiplex PCR; TCRdb lists only in-frame clones, some missing. The sample has 150,000 to 200,000 clones; around 75% are singletons. Sample: PBMCs. The receptors stem from a man aged 18 to 30 in good health and CMV-seropositive. Each CDR3 is given with its conserved first and last residue. A D gene is named only where the DNA matches it firmly. Rows may omit the clone size; those that give it use once, few, many or a size class.

J gene | D gene | V gene | clone size | CDR3 DNA | CDR3 protein
TRBJ2-7 | NA | TRBV19 | NA | TGTGCCAGTAGTATAGATCTAAGGACAGCCTACGAGCAGTACTTC | CASSIDLRTAYEQYF
TRBJ2-1 | NA | TRBV10-3 | NA | TGTGCCATCAGTGAGTCGGGTTCAGGGTGGGGCTACAATGAGCAGTTCTTC | CAISESGSGWGYNEQFF
TRBJ2-7 | TRBD1 | TRBV7-9 | NA | TGTGCCAGCAGCGCTGGGACAGCAAAGTCCTACGAGCAGTACTTC | CASSAGTAKSYEQYF
TRBJ2-7 | TRBD2 | TRBV11-2 | NA | TGTGCCAGCAGCTCCCGGACTAGCGGGAGTTACTACGAGCAGTACTTC | CASSSRTSGSYYEQYF
TRBJ1-1 | NA | TRBV7-9 | NA | TGTGCCAGCAGCGTGGGCCCACGAAATGCTTTCTTT | CASSVGPRNAFF
TRBJ1-2 | NA | TRBV2 | NA | TGTGCCAGCAGTTGGGCGACACCTAATTATGGCTACACCTTC | CASSWATPNYGYTF
TRBJ1-3 | NA | TRBV18 | NA | TGTGCCAGCTCACTCGGTCAGGACCCAGGGTATTTT | CASSLGQDPGYF
TRBJ1-1 | TRBD1 | TRBV5-8 | few | TGTGCCAGCAGCTTGGGGGGGAGGGACAGGGTGTCGGAAGCTTTCTTT | CASSLGGRDRVSEAFF
TRBJ2-7 | NA | TRBV6-1 | NA | TGTGCCAGCAGTGAAGCGAGGACAGACGAGCAGTACTTC | CASSEARTDEQYF
TRBJ2-7 | TRBD2 | TRBV28 | NA | TGTGCCAGCAGTCCCGGGACTAGCGGCTACGAGCAGTACTTC | CASSPGTSGYEQYF
TRBJ1-4 | NA | TRBV7-8 | once | TGTGCCAGCAGCTTGGCGGGGGCAAATGAAAAACTGTTTTTT | CASSLAGANEKLFF
TRBJ1-1 | NA | TRBV7-9 | NA | TGTGCCAGCACACCGGGCCTAAGGGGGAACACTGAAGCTTTCTTT | CASTPGLRGNTEAFF
TRBJ2-3 | NA | TRBV5-5 | NA | TGTGCCAGCAGCCGGGGCCTAGCGACTCCTAGCACAGATACGCAGTATTTT | CASSRGLATPSTDTQYF
TRBJ2-7 | TRBD2 | TRBV29-1 | few | TGCAGCGTTGAAGATCAAGCGGGAGGGGTTAGGGACGAGCAGTACTTC | CSVEDQAGGVRDEQYF
TRBJ2-5 | TRBD1 | TRBV19 | NA | TGTGCCAGTAGTCCGGGACAGTCTCAAGAGACCCAGTACTTC | CASSPGQSQETQYF
TRBJ1-4 | TRBD1 | TRBV19 | few | TGTGCCAGTAGTATAGTAGGGACAGGGGGCGAAAAACTGTTTTTT | CASSIVGTGGEKLFF
TRBJ2-1 | TRBD1 | TRBV6-6 | once | TGTGCCAGCAGCCCACAATCCGGGACAGGCACACCACAGCAGTTCTTC | CASSPQSGTGTPQQFF
TRBJ2-3 | NA | TRBV2 | NA | TGTGCCAGCACCACTCGGCGGAGGAAAGATACGCAGTATTTT | CASTTRRRKDTQYF
TRBJ2-3 | TRBD2 | TRBV30 | NA | TGTGCCTGGATGTCCGGGACTAGGGCTTGGGATGCGCAGTATTTT | CAWMSGTRAWDAQYF
TRBJ2-7 | NA | TRBV5-4 | NA | TGTGCCAGCAGCTTGGGGGGCAACGACGAGCAGTACTTC | CASSLGGNDEQYF
TRBJ2-7 | NA | TRBV19 | NA | TGTGCCAGTAGTATGGAGAACTACGAGCAGTACTTC | CASSMENYEQYF
TRBJ1-5 | NA | TRBV6-5 | NA | TGTGCCAGCAGTTACTCGGGACACCACGGTCAGCCCCAGCATTTT | CASSYSGHHGQPQHF
TRBJ2-7 | NA | TRBV27 | NA | TGTGCCAGCAGTTTATTTCGCTCTAGGCAGCCGAGCTCCTACGAGCAGTACTTC | CASSLFRSRQPSSYEQYF
TRBJ1-1 | NA | TRBV7-2 | NA | TGTGCCAGCAGTCTGGGCATATCAAACACTGAAGCTTTCTTT | CASSLGISNTEAFF
TRBJ2-3 | NA | TRBV6-1 | NA | TGTGCCATTGCCGGACACCACACAGATACGCAGTATTTT | CAIAGHHTDTQYF
TRBJ2-7 | NA | TRBV29-1 | once | TGCAGCGTTGCAGCGCCAAGCTCCTACGAGCAGTACTTC | CSVAAPSSYEQYF
TRBJ2-6 | NA | TRBV4-1 | few | TGCGCCAGCAGCCCACTCTCTGGGGCCAACGTCCTGACTTTC | CASSPLSGANVLTF
TRBJ1-1 | TRBD1 | TRBV18 | NA | TGTGCCAGCTCACCACGACAGGGGAACACTGAAGCTTTCTTT | CASSPRQGNTEAFF
TRBJ2-2 | TRBD2 | TRBV4-1 | few | TGTGCCAGCAGCCTTGGACTAGTGAACACCGGGGAGCTGTTTTTT | CASSLGLVNTGELFF
TRBJ1-2 | NA | TRBV4-2 | NA | TGTGCCAGCAGCCAAGGGACCGCGGGGGGCTATGGCTACACCTTC | CASSQGTAGGYGYTF
TRBJ2-7 | TRBD2 | TRBV9 | NA | TGTGCCAGCAGCCCCCAGTCATCGGGAGGTTACGAGCAGTACTTC | CASSPQSSGGYEQYF
TRBJ2-7 | NA | TRBV11-2 | NA | TGTGCCAGCAGCCACGGCCGGAGCTCCTACGAGCAGTACTTC | CASSHGRSSYEQYF
TRBJ2-7 | TRBD2 | TRBV19 | NA | TGTGCCAGTAGTATAGGGCCGGGACTAGCGGCGACACCCTTGGAGCAGTACTTC | CASSIGPGLAATPLEQYF
TRBJ2-1 | NA | TRBV7-3 | NA | TGTGCCAGCAGCCTTGGGGGGGCCCAGAGCTCCTACAATGAGCAGTTCTTC | CASSLGGAQSSYNEQFF
TRBJ1-1 | NA | TRBV30 | once | TGTGCCTGGAGTTCCCAGGGGAACACTGAAGCTTTCTTT | CAWSSQGNTEAFF
TRBJ2-5 | NA | TRBV7-9 | NA | TGTGCCAGCAGCTTAGGTCCAGGGGCAGGGGAGACCCAGTACTTC | CASSLGPGAGETQYF
TRBJ2-7 | NA | TRBV5-1 | few | TGCGCCAGCAGCTTGACAGGGTCAGAGTACGAGCAGTACTTC | CASSLTGSEYEQYF
TRBJ1-4 | TRBD1 | TRBV28 | NA | TGTGCCAGCAGCTCTTCCCTCCCCCGGGACAGGGATGTTCTGTTTTTT | CASSSSLPRDRDVLFF